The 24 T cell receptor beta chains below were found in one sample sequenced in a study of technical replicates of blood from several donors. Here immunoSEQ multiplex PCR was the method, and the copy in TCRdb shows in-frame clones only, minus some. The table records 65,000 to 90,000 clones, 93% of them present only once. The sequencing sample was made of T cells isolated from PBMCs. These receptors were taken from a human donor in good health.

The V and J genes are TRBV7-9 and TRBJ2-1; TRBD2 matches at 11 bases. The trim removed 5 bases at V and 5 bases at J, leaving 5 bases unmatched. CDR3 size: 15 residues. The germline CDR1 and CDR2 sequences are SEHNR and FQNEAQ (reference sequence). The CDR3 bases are TGTGCCAGCAGCGCAGGGACTAGCGGCCACAATGAGCAGTTCTTC. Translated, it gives CASSAGTSGHNEQFF.

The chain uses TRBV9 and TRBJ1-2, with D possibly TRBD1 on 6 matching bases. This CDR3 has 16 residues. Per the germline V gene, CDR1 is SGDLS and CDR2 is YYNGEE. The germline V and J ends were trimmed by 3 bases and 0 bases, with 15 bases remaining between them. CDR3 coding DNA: TGTGCCAGCAGCGGGCACAGGGAGGGGGCTAACTATGGCTACACCTTC. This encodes CASSGHREGANYGYTF.

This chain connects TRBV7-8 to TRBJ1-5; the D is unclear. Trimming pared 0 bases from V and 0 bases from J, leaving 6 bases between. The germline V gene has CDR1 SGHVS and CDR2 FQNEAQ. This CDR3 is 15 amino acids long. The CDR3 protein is CASSLATYSNQPQHF. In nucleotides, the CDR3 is TGTGCCAGCAGCTTAGCTACCTATAGCAATCAGCCCCAGCATTTT. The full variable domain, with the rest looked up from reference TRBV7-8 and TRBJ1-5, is GAGVSQSPRYKVAKRGQDVALRCDPISGHVSLFWYQQALGQGPEFLTYFQNEAQLDKSGLPSDRFFAERPEGSVSTLKIQRTQQEDSAVYLCASSLATYSNQPQHFGDGTRLSIL.

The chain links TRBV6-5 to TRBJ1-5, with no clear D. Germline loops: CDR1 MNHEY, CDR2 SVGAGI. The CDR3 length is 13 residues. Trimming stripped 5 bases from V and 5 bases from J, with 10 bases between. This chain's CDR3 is CASSVQAYQPQHF. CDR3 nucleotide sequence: TGTGCCAGCAGTGTACAAGCGTATCAGCCCCAGCATTTT.

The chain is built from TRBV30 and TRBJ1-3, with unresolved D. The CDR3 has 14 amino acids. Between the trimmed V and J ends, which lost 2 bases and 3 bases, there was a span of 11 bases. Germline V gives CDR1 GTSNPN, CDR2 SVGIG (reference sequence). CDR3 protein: CAWSWEIDGNTIYF. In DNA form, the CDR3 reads TGTGCCTGGAGTTGGGAGATAGATGGAAACACCATATATTTT.

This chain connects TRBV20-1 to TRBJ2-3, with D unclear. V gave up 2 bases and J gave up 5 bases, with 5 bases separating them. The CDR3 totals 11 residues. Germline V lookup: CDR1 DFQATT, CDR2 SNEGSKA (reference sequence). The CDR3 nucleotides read TGCAGTGCTAGAAGAGGAGATACGCAGTATTTT. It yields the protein CSARRGDTQYF.

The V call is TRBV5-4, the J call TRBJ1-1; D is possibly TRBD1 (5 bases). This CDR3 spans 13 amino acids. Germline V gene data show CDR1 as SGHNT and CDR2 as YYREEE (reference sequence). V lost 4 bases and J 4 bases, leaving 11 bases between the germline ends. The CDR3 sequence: CASSQGIRTEAFF. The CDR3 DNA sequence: TGTGCCAGCAGCCAGGGCATACGCACTGAAGCTTTCTTT.

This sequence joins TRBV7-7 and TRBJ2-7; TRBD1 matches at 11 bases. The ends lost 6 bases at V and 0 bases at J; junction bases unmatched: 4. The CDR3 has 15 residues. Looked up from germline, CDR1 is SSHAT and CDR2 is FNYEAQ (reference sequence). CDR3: CASSFGTGGSYEQYF. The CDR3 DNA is TGTGCCAGCAGTTTCGGGACAGGGGGCTCCTACGAGCAGTACTTC.

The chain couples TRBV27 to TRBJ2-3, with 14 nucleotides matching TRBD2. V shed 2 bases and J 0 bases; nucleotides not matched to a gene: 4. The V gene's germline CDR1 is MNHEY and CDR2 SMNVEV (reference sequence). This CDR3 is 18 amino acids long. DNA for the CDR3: TGTGCCAGCAGTTTACTGACTAGCGGGAGGGGCAGCACAGATACGCAGTATTTT. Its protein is CASSLLTSGRGSTDTQYF.

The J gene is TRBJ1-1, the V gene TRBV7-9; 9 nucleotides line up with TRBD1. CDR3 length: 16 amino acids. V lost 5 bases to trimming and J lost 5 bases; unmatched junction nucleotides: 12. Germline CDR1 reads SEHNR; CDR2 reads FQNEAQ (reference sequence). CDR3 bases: TGTGCCAGCAGCCCGGTGAGGGGACAGGGAGAAACTGAAGCTTTCTTT. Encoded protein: CASSPVRGQGETEAFF.

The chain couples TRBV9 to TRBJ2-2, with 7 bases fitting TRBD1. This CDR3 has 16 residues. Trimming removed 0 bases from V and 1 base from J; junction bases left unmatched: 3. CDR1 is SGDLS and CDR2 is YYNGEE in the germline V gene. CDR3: CASSVAGQKNTGELFF. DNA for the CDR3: TGTGCCAGCAGCGTAGCGGGACAGAAGAACACCGGGGAGCTGTTTTTT.

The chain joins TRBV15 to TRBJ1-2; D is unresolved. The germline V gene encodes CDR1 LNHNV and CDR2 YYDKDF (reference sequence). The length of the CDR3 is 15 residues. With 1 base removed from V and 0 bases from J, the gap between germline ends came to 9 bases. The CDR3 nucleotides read TGTGCCACCAGCAGAGGAGTTACGACTAACTATGGCTACACCTTC. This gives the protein CATSRGVTTNYGYTF.

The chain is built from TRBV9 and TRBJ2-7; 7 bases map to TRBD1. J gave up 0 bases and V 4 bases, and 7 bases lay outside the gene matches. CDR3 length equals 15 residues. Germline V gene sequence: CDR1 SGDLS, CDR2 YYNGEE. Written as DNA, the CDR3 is TGTGCCAGCAGCTCAGGGGACAGATACTCCTACGAGCAGTACTTC. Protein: CASSSGDRYSYEQYF.

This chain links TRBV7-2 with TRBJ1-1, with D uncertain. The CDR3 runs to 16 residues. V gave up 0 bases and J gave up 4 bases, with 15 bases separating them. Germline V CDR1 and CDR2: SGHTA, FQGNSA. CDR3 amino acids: CASSLALVVAGTEAFF. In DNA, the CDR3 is TGTGCCAGCAGCTTAGCGCTGGTAGTGGCGGGCACTGAAGCTTTCTTT.

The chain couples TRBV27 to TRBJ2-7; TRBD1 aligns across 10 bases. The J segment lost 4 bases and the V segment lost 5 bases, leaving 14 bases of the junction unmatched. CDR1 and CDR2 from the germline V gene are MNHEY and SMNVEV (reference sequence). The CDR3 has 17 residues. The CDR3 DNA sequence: TGTGCCAGCAGTCGTACGCCTCTGACAGGGGGCGCGTACGAGCAGTACTTC. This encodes CASSRTPLTGGAYEQYF.

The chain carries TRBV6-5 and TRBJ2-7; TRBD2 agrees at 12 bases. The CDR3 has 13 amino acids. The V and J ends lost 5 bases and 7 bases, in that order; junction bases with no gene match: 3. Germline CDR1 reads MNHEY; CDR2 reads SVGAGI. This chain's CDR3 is CASSPSGRGEQYF. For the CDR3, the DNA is TGTGCCAGCAGTCCTAGCGGGAGGGGAGAGCAGTACTTC.

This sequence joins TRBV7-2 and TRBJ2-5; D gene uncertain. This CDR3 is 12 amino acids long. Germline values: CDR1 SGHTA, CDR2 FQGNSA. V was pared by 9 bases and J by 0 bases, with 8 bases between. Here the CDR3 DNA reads TGTGCCAGTTCTAGGTACCAAGAGACCCAGTACTTC. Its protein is CASSRYQETQYF.

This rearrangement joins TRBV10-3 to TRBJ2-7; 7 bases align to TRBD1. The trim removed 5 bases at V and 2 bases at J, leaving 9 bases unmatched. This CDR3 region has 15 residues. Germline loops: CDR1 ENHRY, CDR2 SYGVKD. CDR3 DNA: TGTGCCATCAGTCCGGACAGGCCCCTGACCTACGAGCAGTACTTC. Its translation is CAISPDRPLTYEQYF.

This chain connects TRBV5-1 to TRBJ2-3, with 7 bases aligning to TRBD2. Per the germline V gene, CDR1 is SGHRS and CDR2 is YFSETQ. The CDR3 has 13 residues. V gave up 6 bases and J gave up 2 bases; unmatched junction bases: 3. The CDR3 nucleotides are TGCGCCAGCACCCGGGGGGACACAGATACGCAGTATTTT. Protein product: CASTRGDTDTQYF.

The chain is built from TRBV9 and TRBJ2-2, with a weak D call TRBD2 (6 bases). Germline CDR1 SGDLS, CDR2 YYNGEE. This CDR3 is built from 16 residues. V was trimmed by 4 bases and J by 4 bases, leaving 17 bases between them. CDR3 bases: TGTGCCAGCAGCTCATCAGCCGGGACTGCCACCGGGGAGCTGTTTTTT. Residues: CASSSSAGTATGELFF.

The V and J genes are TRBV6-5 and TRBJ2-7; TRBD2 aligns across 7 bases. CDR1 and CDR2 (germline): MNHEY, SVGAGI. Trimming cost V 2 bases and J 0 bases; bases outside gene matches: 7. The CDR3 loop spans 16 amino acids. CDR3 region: CASSYIQRGNSYEQYF. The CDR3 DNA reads TGTGCCAGCAGTTACATCCAGCGGGGCAACTCCTACGAGCAGTACTTC.

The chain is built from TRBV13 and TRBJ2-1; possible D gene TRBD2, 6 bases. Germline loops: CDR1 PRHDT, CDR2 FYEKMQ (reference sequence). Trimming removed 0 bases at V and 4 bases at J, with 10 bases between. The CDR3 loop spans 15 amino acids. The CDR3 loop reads CASSLGGTPYNEQFF. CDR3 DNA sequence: TGTGCCAGCAGCTTAGGGGGGACTCCTTACAATGAGCAGTTCTTC.

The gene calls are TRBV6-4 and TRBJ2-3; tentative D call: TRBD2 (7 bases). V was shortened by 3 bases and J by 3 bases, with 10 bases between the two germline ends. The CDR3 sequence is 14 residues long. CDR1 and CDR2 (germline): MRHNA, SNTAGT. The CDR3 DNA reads TGTGCCAGCAGTGAGAGGGGGGGGACAGATACGCAGTATTTT. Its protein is CASSERGGTDTQYF.

The CDR3 sequence is CASSKLGQGPRPQHF. CDR3 nucleotide sequence: TGTGCCAGCTCAAAACTGGGACAGGGCCCAAGGCCCCAGCATTTT. The chain recombines TRBV18 with TRBJ1-5, with TRBD1 identical over 9 bases. Germline V lookup: CDR1 KGHSH, CDR2 LQKENI. V was pared by 5 bases and J by 9 bases, with 11 bases of the junction left unmatched. The CDR3 is 15 amino acids.